This TCR beta chain was captured by sequencing in a study of response to subunit inactivated influenza vaccine. Study-wide findings and caveats: The authors proposed limited new T cell recruitment per seasonal influenza vaccination.

TCRdb re-derived calls from the RT-PCR reads in MiXCR, one entry per CDR3 protein. Of about 650,000 distinct CDR3 sequences listed, about a sixth are singletons. On this clonotype itself: Its antigen is not known.

Between the trimmed V and J ends, which lost 4 bases and 0 bases, there was a span of 7 bases. This CDR3 has 15 residues. The V gene's germline CDR1 is MGHDK and CDR2 SYGVNS. The sequence derives from a man over 45 who received an inactivated influenza vaccine. The sample was PBMCs from blood, taken roughly 12 days after vaccination. The V and J genes are TRBV25-1 and TRBJ2-6; the D is unclear. The CDR3 loop is CASSGRHSGANVLTF. In DNA, the CDR3 is TGTGCCAGCAGTGGGCGACACTCTGGGGCCAACGTCCTGACTTTC.